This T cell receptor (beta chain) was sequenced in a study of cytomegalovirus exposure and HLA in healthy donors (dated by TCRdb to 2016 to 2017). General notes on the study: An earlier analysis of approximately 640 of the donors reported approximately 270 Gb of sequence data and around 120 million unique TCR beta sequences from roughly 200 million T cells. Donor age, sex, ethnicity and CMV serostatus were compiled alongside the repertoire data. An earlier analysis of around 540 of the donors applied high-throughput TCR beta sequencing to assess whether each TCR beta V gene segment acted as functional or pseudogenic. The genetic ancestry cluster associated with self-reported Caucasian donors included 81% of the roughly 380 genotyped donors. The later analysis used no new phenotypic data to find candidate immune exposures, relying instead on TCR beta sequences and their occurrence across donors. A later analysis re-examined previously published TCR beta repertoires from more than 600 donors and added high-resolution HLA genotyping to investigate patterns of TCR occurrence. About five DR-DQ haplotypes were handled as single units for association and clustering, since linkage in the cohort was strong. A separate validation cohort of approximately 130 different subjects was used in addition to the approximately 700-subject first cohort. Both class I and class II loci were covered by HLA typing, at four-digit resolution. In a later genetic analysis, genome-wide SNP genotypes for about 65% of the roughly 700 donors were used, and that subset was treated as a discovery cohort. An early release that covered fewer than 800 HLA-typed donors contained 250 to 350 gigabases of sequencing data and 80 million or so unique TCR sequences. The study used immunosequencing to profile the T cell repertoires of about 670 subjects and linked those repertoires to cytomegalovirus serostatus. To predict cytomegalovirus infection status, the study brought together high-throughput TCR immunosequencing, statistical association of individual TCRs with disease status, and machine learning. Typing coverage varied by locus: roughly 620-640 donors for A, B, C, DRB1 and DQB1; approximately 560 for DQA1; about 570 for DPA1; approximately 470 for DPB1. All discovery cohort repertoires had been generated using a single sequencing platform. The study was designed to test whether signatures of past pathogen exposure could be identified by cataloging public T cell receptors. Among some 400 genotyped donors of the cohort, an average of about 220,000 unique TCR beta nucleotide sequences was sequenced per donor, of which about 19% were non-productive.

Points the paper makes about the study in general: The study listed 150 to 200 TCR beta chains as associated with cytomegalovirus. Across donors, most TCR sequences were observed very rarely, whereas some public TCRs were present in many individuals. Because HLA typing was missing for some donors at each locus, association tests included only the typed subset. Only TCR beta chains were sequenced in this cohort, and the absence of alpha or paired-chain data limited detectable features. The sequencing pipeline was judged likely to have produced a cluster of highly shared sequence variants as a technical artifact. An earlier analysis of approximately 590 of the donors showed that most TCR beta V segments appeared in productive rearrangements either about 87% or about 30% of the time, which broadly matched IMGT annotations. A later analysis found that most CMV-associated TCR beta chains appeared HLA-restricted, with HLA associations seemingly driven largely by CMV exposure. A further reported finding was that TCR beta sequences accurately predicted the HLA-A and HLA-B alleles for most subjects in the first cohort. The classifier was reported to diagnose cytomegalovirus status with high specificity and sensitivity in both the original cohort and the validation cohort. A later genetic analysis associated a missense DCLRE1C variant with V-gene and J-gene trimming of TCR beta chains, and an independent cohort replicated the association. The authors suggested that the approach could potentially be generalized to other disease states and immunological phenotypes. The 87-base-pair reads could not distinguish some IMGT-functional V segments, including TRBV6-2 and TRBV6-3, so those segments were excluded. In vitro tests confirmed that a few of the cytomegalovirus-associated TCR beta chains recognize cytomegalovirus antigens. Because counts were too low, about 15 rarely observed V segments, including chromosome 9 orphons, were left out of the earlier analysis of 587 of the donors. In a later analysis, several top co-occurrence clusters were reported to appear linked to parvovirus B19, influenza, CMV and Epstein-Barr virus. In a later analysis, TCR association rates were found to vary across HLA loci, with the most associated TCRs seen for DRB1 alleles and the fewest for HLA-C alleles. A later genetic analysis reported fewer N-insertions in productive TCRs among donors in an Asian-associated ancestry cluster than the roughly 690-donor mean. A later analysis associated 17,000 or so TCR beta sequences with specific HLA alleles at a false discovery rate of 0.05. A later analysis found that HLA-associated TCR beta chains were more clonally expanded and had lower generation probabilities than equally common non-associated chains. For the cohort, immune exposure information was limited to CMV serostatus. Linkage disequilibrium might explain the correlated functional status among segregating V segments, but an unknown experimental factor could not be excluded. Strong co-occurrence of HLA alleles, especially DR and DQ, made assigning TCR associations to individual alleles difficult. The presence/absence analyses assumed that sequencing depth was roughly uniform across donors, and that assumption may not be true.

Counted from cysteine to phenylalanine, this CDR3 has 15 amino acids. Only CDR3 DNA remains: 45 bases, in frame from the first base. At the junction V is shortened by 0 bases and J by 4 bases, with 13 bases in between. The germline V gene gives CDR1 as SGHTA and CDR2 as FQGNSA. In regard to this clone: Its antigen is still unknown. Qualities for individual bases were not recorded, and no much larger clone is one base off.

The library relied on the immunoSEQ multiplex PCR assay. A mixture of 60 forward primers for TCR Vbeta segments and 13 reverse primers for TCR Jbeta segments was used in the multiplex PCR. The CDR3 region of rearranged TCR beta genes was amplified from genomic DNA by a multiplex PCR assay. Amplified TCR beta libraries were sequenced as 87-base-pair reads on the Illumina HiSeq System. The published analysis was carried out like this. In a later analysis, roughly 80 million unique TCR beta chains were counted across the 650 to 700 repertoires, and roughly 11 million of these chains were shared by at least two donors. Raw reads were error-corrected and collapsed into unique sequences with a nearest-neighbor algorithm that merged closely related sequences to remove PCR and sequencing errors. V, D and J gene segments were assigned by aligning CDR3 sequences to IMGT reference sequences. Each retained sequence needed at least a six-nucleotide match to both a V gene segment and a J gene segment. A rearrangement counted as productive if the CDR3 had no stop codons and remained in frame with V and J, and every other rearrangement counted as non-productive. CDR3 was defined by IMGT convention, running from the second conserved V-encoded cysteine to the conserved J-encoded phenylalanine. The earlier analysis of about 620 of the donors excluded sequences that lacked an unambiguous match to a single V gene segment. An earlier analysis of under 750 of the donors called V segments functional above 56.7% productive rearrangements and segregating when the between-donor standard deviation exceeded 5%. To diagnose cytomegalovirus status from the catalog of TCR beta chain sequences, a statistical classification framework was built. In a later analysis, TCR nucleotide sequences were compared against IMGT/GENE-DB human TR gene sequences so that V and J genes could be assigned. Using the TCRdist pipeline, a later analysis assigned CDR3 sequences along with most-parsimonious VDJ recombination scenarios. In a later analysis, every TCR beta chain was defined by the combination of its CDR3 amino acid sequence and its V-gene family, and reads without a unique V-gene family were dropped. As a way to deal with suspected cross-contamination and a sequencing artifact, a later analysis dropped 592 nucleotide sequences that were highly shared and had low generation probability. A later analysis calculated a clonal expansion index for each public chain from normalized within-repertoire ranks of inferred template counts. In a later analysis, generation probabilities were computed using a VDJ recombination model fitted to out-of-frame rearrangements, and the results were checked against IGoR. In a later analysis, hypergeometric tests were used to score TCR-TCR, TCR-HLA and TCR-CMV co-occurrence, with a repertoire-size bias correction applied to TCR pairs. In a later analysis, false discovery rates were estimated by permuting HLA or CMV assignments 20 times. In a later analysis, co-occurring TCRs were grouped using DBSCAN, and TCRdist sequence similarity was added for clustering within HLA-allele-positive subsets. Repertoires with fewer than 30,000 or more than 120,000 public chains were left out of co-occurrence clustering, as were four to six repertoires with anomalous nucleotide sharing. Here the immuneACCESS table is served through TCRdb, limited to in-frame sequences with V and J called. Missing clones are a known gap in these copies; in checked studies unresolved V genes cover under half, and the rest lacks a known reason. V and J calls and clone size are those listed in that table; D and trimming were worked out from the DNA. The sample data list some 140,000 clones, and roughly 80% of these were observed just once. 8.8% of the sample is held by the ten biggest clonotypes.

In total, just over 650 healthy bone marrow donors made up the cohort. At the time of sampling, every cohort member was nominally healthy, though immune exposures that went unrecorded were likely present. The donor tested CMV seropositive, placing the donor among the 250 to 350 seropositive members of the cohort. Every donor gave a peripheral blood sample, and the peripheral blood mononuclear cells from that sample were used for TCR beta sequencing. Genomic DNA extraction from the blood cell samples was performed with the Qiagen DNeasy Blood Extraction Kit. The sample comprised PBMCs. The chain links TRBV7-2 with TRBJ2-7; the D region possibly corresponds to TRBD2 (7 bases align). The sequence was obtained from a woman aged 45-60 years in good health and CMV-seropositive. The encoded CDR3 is CASSLAGGPEYEQYF. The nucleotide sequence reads TGTGCCAGCAGCTTAGCGGGGGGGCCAGAGTACGAGCAGTACTTC. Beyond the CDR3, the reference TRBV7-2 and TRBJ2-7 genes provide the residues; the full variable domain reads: GAGVSQSPSNKVTEKGKDVELRCDPISGHTALYWYRQSLGQGLEFLIYFQGNSAPDKSGLPSDRFSAERTGGSVSTLTIQRTQQEDSAVYLCASSLAGGPEYEQYFGPGTRLTVT.